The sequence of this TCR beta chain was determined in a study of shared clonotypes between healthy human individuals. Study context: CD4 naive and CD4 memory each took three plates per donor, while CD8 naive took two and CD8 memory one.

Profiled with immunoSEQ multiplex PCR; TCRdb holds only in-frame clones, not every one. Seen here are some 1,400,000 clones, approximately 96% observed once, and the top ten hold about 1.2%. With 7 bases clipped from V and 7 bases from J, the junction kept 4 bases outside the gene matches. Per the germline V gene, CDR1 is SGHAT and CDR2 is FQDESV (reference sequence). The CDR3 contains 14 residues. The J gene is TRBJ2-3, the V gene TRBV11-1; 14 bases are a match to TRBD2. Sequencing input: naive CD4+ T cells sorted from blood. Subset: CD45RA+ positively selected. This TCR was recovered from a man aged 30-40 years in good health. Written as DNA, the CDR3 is TGTGCCAGCACAAGACTAGCGGGAGGGCATACGCAGTATTTT. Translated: CASTRLAGGHTQYF.